This TCR beta chain was recovered during a study of CD8+CD57+ T cells in acquired aplastic anemia. As for the study in general: When averaged, DNA from sorted CD4+ and CD8+ cells came to 2.5 to 3.5 ug.

Study findings and constraints: Comparison of patients with controls identified about 30 shared CD8+ CDR3 sequences.

The germline V and J ends were trimmed by 0 bases and 0 bases, with 13 bases remaining between them. The CDR3 runs 17 residues. The germline V gene encodes CDR1 LNHDA and CDR2 SQIVND (reference sequence). It was genomic DNA that served as the template for profiling TCR beta VDJ and CDR3. TCRdb independently ran MiXCR on the reads; one entry per CDR3 protein. The sample contains 150,000 to 200,000 distinct CDR3 sequences, around three fifths of which appear only once. As concerns this clonotype: As yet, its antigen is unknown.

The TCR sequence derives from a human donor with severe aplastic anemia or a healthy control (not recorded which). Sequencing was carried out using sorted CD4+, CD8+, or CD8+CD57+ T cells (not recorded which) from PBMCs. V usage is TRBV19 and J usage is TRBJ2-3; a possible D gene is TRBD1 (6 bases). The CDR3 sequence: CASSIDQWGPSTDTQYF. In DNA, the CDR3 is TGTGCCAGTAGTATAGATCAATGGGGGCCTAGCACAGATACGCAGTATTTT.